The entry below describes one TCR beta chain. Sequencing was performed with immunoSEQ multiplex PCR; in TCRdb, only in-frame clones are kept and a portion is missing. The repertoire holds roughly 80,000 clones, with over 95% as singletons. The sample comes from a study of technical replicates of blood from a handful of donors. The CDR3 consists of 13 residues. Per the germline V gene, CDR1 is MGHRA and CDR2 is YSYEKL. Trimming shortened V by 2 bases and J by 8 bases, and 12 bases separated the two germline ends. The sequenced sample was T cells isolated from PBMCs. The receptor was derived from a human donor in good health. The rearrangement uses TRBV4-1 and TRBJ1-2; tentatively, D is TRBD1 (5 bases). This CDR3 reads CASSQTGRFGYTF. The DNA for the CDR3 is TGCGCCAGCAGCCAAACAGGCCGTTTCGGCTACACCTTC.